A selection of T cell receptor beta chains follows, all from one sample in a study of T-cell reconstitution after alpha-beta-depleted transplantation in children. Via MiXCR, TCRdb re-called the PCR reads, giving one row per CDR3 protein. Of about 210,000 distinct CDR3 sequences in the sample, approximately 15% were seen once. This specimen consisted of PBMCs, mostly from graft donor cells, obtained 360 days after TCRalphabeta/CD19-depleted stem cell transplant. The receptors shown here come from a male patient between 2 and 15 years old who had a stem cell transplant for acute lymphoblastic leukemia, so the T cells may come from the graft donor. Each CDR3 is given with its conserved first and last residue. Fields, in order: clone size, V gene, D gene, J gene, CDR3 protein, CDR3 DNA. A D gene is named only where the DNA matches it firmly. Some rows have no size entry. The others give once, few or many, or a class for an expanded clone.

>.|TRBV30|.|TRBJ1-1
CAFQGFMAFF
TGTGCCTTCCAGGGGTTTATGGCTTTCTTT
>.|TRBV19|TRBD2|TRBJ2-1
CASSHPSGPRDEQFF
TGTGCCAGTAGTCACCCTAGCGGACCTAGGGATGAGCAGTTCTTC
>.|TRBV5-1|.|TRBJ2-5
CASSLFGTQVQETQYF
TGCGCCAGCAGCTTGTTTGGGACCCAGGTACAAGAGACCCAGTACTTC
>.|TRBV5-1|TRBD2|TRBJ2-7
CASSLFQRGSYYEQYF
TGCGCCAGCAGCTTGTTCCAGCGGGGGTCCTACTACGAGCAGTACTTC
>.|TRBV6-4|.|TRBJ1-5
CASSDDQPQHF
TGTGCCAGCAGTGATGATCAGCCCCAGCATTTT
>.|TRBV5-1|.|TRBJ2-1
CASSLPDRGPHNEQFF
TGCGCCAGCAGCCTACCCGACAGAGGCCCCCACAATGAGCAGTTCTTC
>few|TRBV20-1|.|TRBJ1-5
CSARPEHSNQPQHF
TGCAGTGCTAGACCAGAGCATAGCAATCAGCCCCAGCATTTT
>.|TRBV20-1|.|TRBJ2-7
CSAPRWDEQYF
TGCAGTGCTCCAAGGTGGGACGAGCAGTACTTC
>few|TRBV5-5|TRBD1|TRBJ2-7
CASSLPGTGAYEQYF
TGTGCCAGCAGCTTGCCCGGGACAGGGGCTTACGAGCAGTACTTC
>.|TRBV18|.|TRBJ1-1
CASSPQGIPANTEAFF
TGTGCCAGCTCACCCCAGGGGATCCCTGCGAACACTGAAGCTTTCTTT
>.|TRBV6-1|TRBD1|TRBJ2-5
CASRSRTGIRETQYF
TGTGCCAGCAGGAGCCGGACAGGGATTAGGGAGACCCAGTACTTC
>.|TRBV5-1|.|TRBJ2-5
CASSLGLWGTGLQETQYF
TGCGCCAGCAGCTTGGGCCTATGGGGGACTGGATTACAAGAGACCCAGTACTTC
>few|TRBV5-1|.|TRBJ1-1
CASSLAPLEMNTEAFF
TGCGCCAGCAGCTTGGCTCCGTTAGAGATGAACACTGAAGCTTTCTTT
>few|TRBV6-4|.|TRBJ2-3
CASSDSEPGVGTQYF
TGTGCCAGCAGTGACTCGGAGCCCGGTGTAGGTACGCAGTATTTT
>few|TRBV6-5|.|TRBJ1-3
CASSYSAGARNTIYF
TGTGCCAGCAGTTACTCGGCAGGGGCAAGAAACACCATATATTTT
>few|TRBV24-1|.|TRBJ2-3
CATRARGVGGTDTQYF
TGTGCCACCAGGGCGAGGGGGGTCGGAGGCACAGATACGCAGTATTTT
>few|TRBV6-5|.|TRBJ2-5
CASSYAAGYGEAYF
TGTGCCAGCAGTTACGCGGCAGGTTATGGGGAGGCTTACTTC
>.|TRBV29-1|.|TRBJ1-3
CSVVSPGNTIYF
TGCAGCGTTGTGAGTCCTGGAAACACCATATATTTT
>few|TRBV11-2|TRBD1|TRBJ1-5
CASSLAGQGGNQPQHF
TGTGCCAGCAGCTTAGCGGGACAGGGTGGCAATCAGCCCCAGCATTTT
>few|TRBV28|.|TRBJ2-7
CASSLPLAAYEQYF
TGTGCCAGCAGTTTACCCCTAGCAGCCTACGAGCAGTACTTC
>many|TRBV27|.|TRBJ2-3
CASSLPPDTQYF
TGTGCCAGCAGTTTACCGCCTGATACGCAGTATTTT
>.|TRBV20-1|.|TRBJ2-1
CSARFAGAYNEQFF
TGCAGTGCTAGATTTGCGGGCGCCTACAATGAGCAGTTCTTC
>.|TRBV9|.|TRBJ2-7
CASSVDVGEQYF
TGTGCCAGCAGCGTAGATGTGGGCGAGCAGTACTTC
>few|TRBV7-3|.|TRBJ2-5
CASSIARSETQYF
TGTGCCAGCAGCATTGCTCGTTCGGAGACCCAGTACTTC
>.|TRBV7-2|TRBD2|TRBJ2-5
CASSLAPELAPNGTQYF
TGTGCCAGCAGCTTAGCCCCCGAACTAGCGCCGAATGGGACCCAGTACTTC
>many|TRBV12-3/TRBV12-4|TRBD2|TRBJ2-1
CASSLAGVNEQFF
TGTGCCAGCAGCCTAGCGGGAGTCAATGAGCAGTTCTTC
>once|TRBV11-2|.|TRBJ2-2
CASGRQVTGELFF
TGTGCCAGCGGACGACAGGTGACCGGGGAGCTGTTTTTT
>.|TRBV6-5|TRBD1|TRBJ2-5
CASSSIQGQGKTQYF
TGTGCCAGCAGTTCCATCCAGGGACAGGGAAAGACCCAGTACTTC
>many|TRBV29-1|.|TRBJ1-5
CSVEDGAVSQHF
TGCAGCGTTGAAGATGGGGCGGTGTCCCAGCATTTT
>few|TRBV4-2|.|TRBJ2-7
CASSQEGGQSRSYEQYF
TGTGCCAGCAGCCAAGAGGGTGGACAGAGCCGCTCCTACGAGCAGTACTTC
>few|TRBV6-5|.|TRBJ1-2
CASSYSVGGTEGYGYTF
TGTGCCAGCAGTTACTCGGTTGGAGGGACTGAGGGCTATGGCTACACCTTC
>.|TRBV10-3|TRBD2|TRBJ2-7
CAISGLAGTYEQYF
TGTGCCATCAGCGGACTAGCGGGGACCTACGAGCAGTACTTC
>few|TRBV20-1|.|TRBJ2-1
CSALADPSSYNEQFF
TGCAGTGCCTTAGCCGACCCCAGCTCCTACAATGAGCAGTTCTTC
>.|TRBV25-1|.|TRBJ2-1
CASSEWKQIYNEQFF
TGTGCCAGCAGTGAATGGAAACAGATTTACAATGAGCAGTTCTTC
>.|TRBV20-1|.|TRBJ1-1
CSAEGRANTEAFF
TGCAGTGCAGAAGGGAGGGCGAACACTGAAGCTTTCTTT
>.|TRBV29-1|.|TRBJ2-3
CFVFRTDTQYF
TGCTTTGTTTTCCGCACAGATACGCAGTATTTT
>few|TRBV28|.|TRBJ1-4
CASTLVLGTDNEKLFF
TGTGCCAGCACCCTCGTTTTGGGGACCGATAATGAAAAACTGTTTTTT
>.|TRBV12-5|TRBD2|TRBJ2-2
CASGLVQGNLAGGGELFF
TGTGCTAGTGGTTTGGTTCAAGGGAACCTAGCGGGAGGCGGGGAGCTGTTTTTT
>.|TRBV24-1|.|TRBJ2-6
CATSCGRAQGANVLTF
TGTGCCACCAGTTGCGGCAGGGCACAAGGGGCCAACGTCCTGACTTTC
>.|TRBV11-3|TRBD2|TRBJ2-1
CASVPGASGLYEQFF
TGTGCCAGCGTCCCCGGGGCTAGCGGGCTCTACGAGCAGTTCTTC
>.|TRBV6-5|TRBD2|TRBJ2-3
CASSYSVRGGYTDTQYF
TGTGCCAGCAGTTATTCTGTGCGGGGGGGATACACAGATACGCAGTATTTT
>.|TRBV12-3/TRBV12-4|TRBD2|TRBJ2-3
CASSSRTSGITDTQYF
TGTGCCAGCAGTTCTCGGACTAGCGGGATCACAGATACGCAGTATTTT
>.|TRBV7-2|TRBD1|TRBJ2-7
CASSLSGQGSEQYF
TGTGCCAGCAGCTTATCGGGACAGGGATCCGAGCAGTACTTC
>many|TRBV18|TRBD2|TRBJ2-3
CASSPSGTSIADTQYF
TGTGCCAGCTCACCTTCCGGGACTAGCATCGCAGATACGCAGTATTTT
>.|TRBV29-1|.|TRBJ2-1
CSVVQGGSYNEQFF
TGCAGCGTTGTTCAGGGGGGCTCTTACAATGAGCAGTTCTTC
>few|TRBV7-8|.|TRBJ2-5
CASSPSRSVPQETQYF
TGTGCCAGCAGCCCCTCTCGCTCCGTCCCACAAGAGACCCAGTACTTC
>.|TRBV28|TRBD1|TRBJ2-5
CASSFEGAAETQYF
TGTGCCAGCAGTTTCGAGGGGGCGGCAGAGACCCAGTACTTC
>few|TRBV20-1|.|TRBJ2-2
CSARGGTSTNTGELFF
TGCAGTGCTAGAGGAGGGACATCTACGAACACCGGGGAGCTGTTTTTT